The clone carrying this TCR beta chain was counted a single time. The antigen is undetermined. Per the germline V gene, CDR1 is SGHDN and CDR2 is FVKESK. V lost 0 bases to trimming and J lost 5 bases, with 22 bases between them. The CDR3 has 18 residues. Researchers ran the PCR with 60 Vbeta and 13 Jbeta primers. Original methodology: A later analysis tallied 80 million or so unique TCR beta chains, approximately 11 million of them shared. Clones were sequenced by immunoSEQ multiplex PCR, and TCRdb holds only the in-frame ones, with some missing. The D gene and trimming were derived from the DNA, and the V and J assignments and clone size from that table. The sample carries 95,000 to 120,000 clones, under 90% recorded once. The data derive from a study of cytomegalovirus exposure and HLA in healthy donors. Study observations and caveats: Within a later analysis, the majority of CMV-associated TCR beta chains appeared HLA-restricted. Confirmation was obtained in vitro that a few CMV-associated chains are specific for CMV antigens.

The receptor comes from a woman between 18 and 30 years old in good health and CMV-seronegative. The source material was PBMCs. This rearrangement joins TRBV14 to TRBJ2-5; a possible D gene is TRBD2 (7 bases). This chain's CDR3 is CASSQERPPWGGGETQYF. CDR3 in DNA: TGTGCCAGCAGCCAAGAACGCCCTCCGTGGGGCGGGGGCGAGACCCAGTACTTC.